This T cell receptor (beta chain) is from a study of long-term antiretroviral therapy in people with HIV. Study-level points and caveats: When set beside controls, HIV repertoires had CDR3 length ranges that were narrower. Pre-ART-expanded clones dominated the repertoire at all time points.

Worth noting for this clone: Its specificity is not known.

All participants with HIV were treated in the United States. Specimens held about 0.95-10 million cryopreserved PBMC prior to DNA extraction. Runs used v3.0 of the immunoSEQ assay and were done at survey level. TCRdb's table, derived via immunoSEQ multiplex PCR, lists solely in-frame clones and lacks some. The sample carries 17,000 or so clones, 75% to 90% recorded once. Germline CDR1 and CDR2: SQVTM and ANQGSEA. The CDR3 consists of 14 residues. Trimming removed 3 bases from V and 9 bases from J, with 18 bases in between. This receptor was identified in a young man with HIV. This sample comprised unsorted PBMCs, obtained 0.3 years after starting antiretroviral therapy. This chain connects TRBV29-1 to TRBJ2-1, with D perhaps being TRBD1 or TRBD2 (5 bases each). DNA for the CDR3: TGCAGCGTTGAGCCCGGACGCAGGGCGGGTGAGCAGTTCTTC. The encoded protein is CSVEPGRRAGEQFF.